This T cell receptor beta chain was captured by sequencing in a study of low-dose radiotherapy and immunotherapy resistance in tumors. Overall study: Treatment of Cohort 1 consisted of 0.5 Gy per fraction every 2 weeks, adding up to 6.5 Gy.

Primers targeting TRAV and TRBV primed first-strand cDNA, covering alpha and beta chains. TCR amplification used 15 to 20 PCR cycles, a constant-region primer and a V-primer adapter. Amplification (by in vitro transcription) was performed on isolated mRNA. TCRdb redid the calling of the reads with MiXCR, one entry per CDR3 protein. The sample contains more than 70,000 distinct CDR3 sequences, 20% to 25% of which appear only once. Time point reported: after trial treatment. Treatment denoted: LDRT plus nivolumab, ipilimumab, low-dose cyclophosphamide and aspirin (RACIN trial). In the RACIN dose-escalation trial, donors got nivolumab plus ipilimumab with aspirin, cyclophosphamide and radiotherapy. The table lists this clonotype with many counts. This CDR3 contains 14 residues. V dropped 5 bases and J dropped 4 bases, with 14 bases sitting between them.

This receptor was obtained from a female donor with ovarian cancer. The rearrangement links TRBV12-3 or TRBV12-4 to TRBJ1-1; D is perhaps TRBD1 (6 bases). Sequenced material: PBMCs, taken after low-dose radiotherapy plus immunotherapy. CDR3: CASSRTAFGTEAFF. Here the CDR3 DNA reads TGTGCCAGCAGTCGGACAGCTTTTGGCACTGAAGCTTTCTTT.